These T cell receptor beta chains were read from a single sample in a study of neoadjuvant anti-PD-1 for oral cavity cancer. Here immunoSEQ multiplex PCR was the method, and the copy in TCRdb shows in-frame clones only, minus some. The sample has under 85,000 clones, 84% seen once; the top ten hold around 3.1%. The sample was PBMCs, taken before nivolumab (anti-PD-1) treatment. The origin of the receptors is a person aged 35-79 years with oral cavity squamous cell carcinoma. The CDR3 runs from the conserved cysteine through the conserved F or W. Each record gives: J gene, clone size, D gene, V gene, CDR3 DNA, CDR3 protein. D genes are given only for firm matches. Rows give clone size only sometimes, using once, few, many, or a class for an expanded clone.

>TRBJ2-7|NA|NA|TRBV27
TGTGCCAGCAGCCGCCCTGGGGCGTCCCACGAGCAGTACTTC
CASSRPGASHEQYF
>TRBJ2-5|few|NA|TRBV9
TGTGCCAGCAGCAGGGAACAGGTCCGCGGAGAGTACCAAGAGACCCAGTACTTC
CASSREQVRGEYQETQYF
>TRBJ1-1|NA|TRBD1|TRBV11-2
TGTGCCAGCAGCCTGGACAGGGGCACTGAAGCTTTCTTT
CASSLDRGTEAFF
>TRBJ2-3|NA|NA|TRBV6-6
TGTGCCAGCAGTTACCCCACAGATACGCAGTATTTT
CASSYPTDTQYF
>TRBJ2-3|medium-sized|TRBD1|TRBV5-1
TGCGCCAGCAGCTTGGAGGACAGGGTCGGCACAGATACGCAGTATTTT
CASSLEDRVGTDTQYF
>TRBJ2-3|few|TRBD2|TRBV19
TGTGCCACCCAGAAAACCTCGGGACTAGCGACAGATACGCAGTATTTT
CATQKTSGLATDTQYF
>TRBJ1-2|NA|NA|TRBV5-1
TGCGCCAGCAGCTTGGGAACGTATTCGGATGGCTACACCTTC
CASSLGTYSDGYTF
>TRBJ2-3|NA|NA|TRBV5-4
TGTGCCAGCAGCTTCCGGCAGGGCACAGATACGCAGTATTTT
CASSFRQGTDTQYF
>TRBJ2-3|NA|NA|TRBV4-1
TGCGCCAGCAGCCAAGCTGGGATAGGGCAGTATTTT
CASSQAGIGQYF
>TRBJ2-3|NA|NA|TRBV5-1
TGCGCCAGCAGCTGGGGGATGTCAAACACAGATACGCAGTATTTT
CASSWGMSNTDTQYF
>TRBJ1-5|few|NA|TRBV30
TGTGCCTGGAGTGTTGGAGAAATTAGCAATCAGCCCCAGCATTTT
CAWSVGEISNQPQHF
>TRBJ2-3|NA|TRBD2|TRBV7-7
TGTGCTAGCAGCCCTAGCGGGAGTAGCGCAGATACGCAGTATTTT
CASSPSGSSADTQYF
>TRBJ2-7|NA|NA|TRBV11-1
TGTGCCAGCAGCTTAGGAAGGGTAAACGAGCAGTACTTC
CASSLGRVNEQYF
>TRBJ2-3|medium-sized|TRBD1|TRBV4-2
TGTGCCAGCAGCCAAGATCTGGGGACAGGGACAGATACGCAGTATTTT
CASSQDLGTGTDTQYF
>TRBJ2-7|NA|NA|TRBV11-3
TGTGCCAGCAGCTTAATCGGGGGGCATACCTACGAGCAGTACTTC
CASSLIGGHTYEQYF
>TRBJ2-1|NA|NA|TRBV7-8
TGTGCCAGCAGCCTCCTTATGGCTGGGAATGAGCAGTTCTTC
CASSLLMAGNEQFF
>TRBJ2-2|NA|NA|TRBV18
TGTGCCAGCTCACCATTCCACAGCGTCCCGAACACCGGGGAGCTGTTTTTT
CASSPFHSVPNTGELFF
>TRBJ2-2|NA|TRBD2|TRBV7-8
TGTGCCAGCAGCTTAGTAGTAGCGGGAGCCGTCGGGGAGCTGTTTTTT
CASSLVVAGAVGELFF
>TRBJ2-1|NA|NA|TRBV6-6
TGTGCCAGCAGTTACGAGGGCAATGAGCAGTTCTTC
CASSYEGNEQFF
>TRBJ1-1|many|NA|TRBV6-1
TGTGCCAGCAGTTTAGAGGGGGAGGGTGAAGCTTTCTTT
CASSLEGEGEAFF
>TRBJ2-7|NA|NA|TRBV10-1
TGCGCCAGCAGCGCCGGGACTTCAACCTACGAGCAGTACTTC
CASSAGTSTYEQYF
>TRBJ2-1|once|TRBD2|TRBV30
TGTGCCTGGAGTGTGGCGGGGGGCGGTAATGAGCAGTTCTTC
CAWSVAGGGNEQFF
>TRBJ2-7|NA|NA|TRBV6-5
TGTGCCAGCAACCGGGGGGCGGGGGAGCAGTACTTC
CASNRGAGEQYF
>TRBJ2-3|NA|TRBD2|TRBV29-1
TGCAGCGTTGAAGGGGGGGCGGGAGGTACCACAGATACGCAGTATTTT
CSVEGGAGGTTDTQYF
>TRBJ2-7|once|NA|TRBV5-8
TGTGCCAGCAGCTTGGTTGGCCTAGCCGACGAGCAGTACTTC
CASSLVGLADEQYF
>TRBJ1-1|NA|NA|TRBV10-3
TGTGCCATCAGTGAGTCGAGGGCCATGAACACTGAAGCTTTCTTT
CAISESRAMNTEAFF
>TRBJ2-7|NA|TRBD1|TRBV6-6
TGTGCCAGCAGACCGGGACAGAACAACTACGAGCAGTACTTC
CASRPGQNNYEQYF
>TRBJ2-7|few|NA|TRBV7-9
TGTGCCAGCAGCTCCAGGGGGGCAAGGGAGCAGTACTTC
CASSSRGAREQYF
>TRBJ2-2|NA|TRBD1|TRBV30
TGTGCCTGGAGGGGGACAGGGGGTCCCGGGGAGCTGTTTTTT
CAWRGTGGPGELFF
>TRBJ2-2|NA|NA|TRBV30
TGTGCCTCCTCTTATTCCGGGGAGCTGTTTTTT
CASSYSGELFF
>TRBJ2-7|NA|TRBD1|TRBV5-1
TGCGCCAGCAGCCAGGGACAGATCCCCTACGAGCAGTACTTC
CASSQGQIPYEQYF
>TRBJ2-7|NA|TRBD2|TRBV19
TGTGCCAGTAGTATTGGGCTAGCGGGCTACGAGCAGTACTTC
CASSIGLAGYEQYF
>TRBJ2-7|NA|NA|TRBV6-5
TGTGCCAGCGCGGCAAGTTCCTACGAGCAGTACTTC
CASAASSYEQYF
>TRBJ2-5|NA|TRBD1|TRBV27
TGTGCCAGCAGGTACAGGGGTTCAGAGACCCAGTACTTC
CASRYRGSETQYF
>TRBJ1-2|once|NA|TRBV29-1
TGCAGCGTTGAGATAGGGTTTTATGGCTACACCTTC
CSVEIGFYGYTF
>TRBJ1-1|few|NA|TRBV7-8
TGTGCCAGCAGCAAGGCGCAGGGTCTGGACACTGAAGCTTTCTTT
CASSKAQGLDTEAFF
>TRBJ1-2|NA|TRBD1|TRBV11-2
TGTGCCAGCAGCGCCTGGGGGACAGGGTTGGATGGCTACACCTTC
CASSAWGTGLDGYTF
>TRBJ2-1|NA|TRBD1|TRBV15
TGTGCCACCAGCAAAGACAGGGTATCCTACAATGAGCAGTTCTTC
CATSKDRVSYNEQFF
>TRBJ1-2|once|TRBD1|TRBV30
TGTGCCTGGGGCTCCGGGACAGGGGGTAACTATGGCTACACCTTC
CAWGSGTGGNYGYTF
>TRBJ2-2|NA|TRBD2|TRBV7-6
TGTGCCAGCAGTCTAGCGGGGACTAGCGGGAACACCGGGGAGCTGTTTTTT
CASSLAGTSGNTGELFF
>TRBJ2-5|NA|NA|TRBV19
TGTGCCAGTAGTATAGGGCGGGTGGGCTTCCAAGAGACCCAGTACTTC
CASSIGRVGFQETQYF
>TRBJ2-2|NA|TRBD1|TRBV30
TGTGCCTGGAGTGGGACAGGGAACACCGGGGAGCTGTTTTTT
CAWSGTGNTGELFF
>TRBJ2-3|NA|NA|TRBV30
TGTGCCGGGACCTGGGGGGCTAGCACAGATACGCAGTATTTT
CAGTWGASTDTQYF